The rows below give T cell receptor beta chains drawn from one sample of a study of CD8+ T cells in alopecia areata. Measured with immunoSEQ multiplex PCR; TCRdb has only the in-frame clones, and not every one. Counted here are over 200,000 clones, approximately 61% occurring once; the ten biggest clones make up 0.45%. The specimen comprised CD4+ T cells sorted from blood, sampled at week 0. The receptors were sampled from a human donor with alopecia areata. CDR3s include the opening cysteine and the closing phenylalanine or tryptophan. The D gene is left open where the match is weak. For some rows the clone size is stated as once, few or many, or as a class when expanded; others skip it.

D gene	J gene	V gene	clone size	CDR3 protein	CDR3 DNA
TRBD1	TRBJ2-6	TRBV19	few	CASRTGGTNVLTF	TGTGCCAGTAGGACAGGGGGGACCAACGTCCTGACTTTC
NA	TRBJ2-7	TRBV2	NA	CASGQGSSYEQYF	TGTGCCAGCGGCCAGGGGTCCTCCTACGAGCAGTACTTC
NA	TRBJ2-1	TRBV12-5	once	CASGLVQGNEQFF	TGTGCTAGTGGTTTGGTCCAGGGAAATGAGCAGTTCTTC
TRBD2	TRBJ2-1	TRBV2	NA	CASSEAGRAPYNEQFF	TGTGCCAGCAGTGAAGCCGGGAGGGCCCCCTACAATGAGCAGTTCTTC
NA	TRBJ2-3	TRBV7-9	NA	CASGKGQGVPPDTQYF	TGTGCCAGCGGAAAAGGTCAAGGGGTTCCGCCAGATACGCAGTATTTT
NA	TRBJ2-1	TRBV20-1	few	CSGPTDNEQFF	TGCAGTGGCCCAACTGACAATGAGCAGTTCTTC
NA	TRBJ2-5	TRBV29-1	NA	CSVEETQYF	TGCAGCGTGGAAGAGACCCAGTACTTC
NA	TRBJ2-2	TRBV5-4	NA	CASSPRNTGELFF	TGTGCCAGCAGCCCCAGAAACACCGGGGAGCTGTTTTTT
NA	TRBJ2-7	TRBV7-2	few	CASSLTGLNEQYF	TGTGCCAGCAGCTTAACGGGCCTGAACGAGCAGTACTTC
NA	TRBJ2-7	TRBV19	few	CASRRRDSHEQYF	TGTGCCAGTCGTCGGAGGGACTCGCACGAGCAGTACTTC
TRBD1	TRBJ1-3	TRBV5-1	few	CASSPGTDSGNTIYF	TGCGCCAGCAGCCCTGGGACAGACTCTGGAAACACCATATATTTT
NA	TRBJ2-5	TRBV29-1	NA	CSVGGAGQETQYF	TGCAGCGTTGGGGGGGCAGGCCAAGAGACCCAGTACTTC
NA	TRBJ1-5	TRBV4-1	few	CASSQGLEPPRSNQPQHF	TGCGCCAGCAGCCAAGGGCTAGAGCCTCCGAGAAGCAATCAGCCCCAGCATTTT
NA	TRBJ2-1	TRBV5-1	NA	CASSLNFVRQVYNEQFF	TGCGCCAGCAGCTTAAACTTCGTAAGACAGGTATACAATGAGCAGTTCTTC
TRBD2	TRBJ2-1	TRBV25-1	NA	CASSGGAGGTYNEQFF	TGTGCCAGCAGTGGGGGAGCGGGAGGCACCTACAATGAGCAGTTCTTC
NA	TRBJ1-1	TRBV6-5	once	CASSEGTEAFF	TGTGCCAGCAGCGAGGGAACTGAAGCTTTCTTT
NA	TRBJ2-7	TRBV6-5	NA	CASSYDGPSYEQYF	TGTGCCAGCAGTTACGACGGGCCCTCCTACGAGCAGTACTTC
NA	TRBJ2-1	TRBV28	NA	CASSLVGDNEQFF	TGTGCCAGCAGCTTAGTGGGAGACAATGAGCAGTTCTTC
NA	TRBJ2-3	TRBV5-1	NA	CASSLLGTDTQYF	TGCGCCAGCAGCTTGCTGGGCACAGATACGCAGTATTTT
NA	TRBJ2-2	TRBV30	NA	CAWRDRWNTGELFF	TGTGCCTGGAGAGACAGGTGGAACACCGGGGAGCTGTTTTTT
TRBD1	TRBJ1-2	TRBV5-6	NA	CASAGQDYGYTF	TGTGCCAGCGCGGGACAGGACTATGGCTACACCTTC
NA	TRBJ2-1	TRBV2	once	CASTGTAYNEQFF	TGTGCCAGCACCGGAACTGCTTACAATGAGCAGTTCTTC
TRBD2	TRBJ2-1	TRBV7-2	few	CASSLARTSGRRTSYNEQFF	TGTGCCAGCAGCTTAGCCCGGACTAGCGGGAGGCGTACGTCCTACAATGAGCAGTTCTTC
TRBD2	TRBJ2-7	TRBV18	many	CASSPMSGADYEQYF	TGTGCCAGCTCACCTATGAGCGGGGCTGACTACGAGCAGTACTTC
TRBD1	TRBJ2-1	TRBV9	few	CASSRGQGVINEQFF	TGTGCCAGCAGCCGGGGACAGGGGGTAATTAATGAGCAGTTCTTC
TRBD1	TRBJ2-7	TRBV5-1	NA	CASSLGQESSYEQYF	TGCGCCAGCAGCCTTGGACAGGAAAGCTCCTACGAGCAGTACTTC
TRBD1	TRBJ1-1	TRBV7-9	NA	CASSLGQGFYTEAFF	TGTGCCAGCAGCTTAGGACAGGGATTTTATACTGAAGCTTTCTTT
NA	TRBJ1-2	TRBV19	NA	CASSAWDVYGYTF	TGTGCCAGTAGTGCGTGGGACGTCTATGGCTACACCTTC
NA	TRBJ1-2	TRBV27	NA	CASSLVATPGFPNYGYTF	TGTGCCAGCAGTTTAGTGGCAACTCCGGGATTCCCTAACTATGGCTACACCTTC
NA	TRBJ1-2	TRBV4-1	NA	CASSQRARASGYTF	TGCGCCAGCAGCCAACGGGCCAGGGCGTCGGGCTACACCTTC
NA	TRBJ1-2	TRBV5-1	NA	CASSLYLQENYGYTF	TGCGCCAGCAGCTTGTACCTCCAGGAAAACTATGGCTACACCTTC
NA	TRBJ2-2	TRBV5-1	NA	CASSLARPTGELFF	TGCGCCAGCAGCTTAGCCAGGCCCACCGGGGAGCTGTTTTTT
NA	TRBJ1-6	TRBV30	NA	CAWSASSSPLHF	TGTGCCTGGAGTGCCAGTAGTTCACCCCTCCACTTT
TRBD1	TRBJ2-4	TRBV27	NA	CASSSDRGIAKNIQYF	TGTGCCAGCAGTTCGGACAGGGGAATAGCCAAAAACATTCAGTACTTC
TRBD1	TRBJ2-5	TRBV30	NA	CAWQGGQAQETQYF	TGTGCCTGGCAGGGGGGACAGGCCCAAGAGACCCAGTACTTC
NA	TRBJ2-2	TRBV29-1	NA	CAGWLLLTGELFF	TGCGCAGGGTGGCTCTTGTTGACCGGGGAGCTGTTTTTT
TRBD1	TRBJ2-7	TRBV5-1	NA	CASRSTDRGAYEQYF	TGCGCCAGCAGAAGTACGGACAGGGGAGCCTACGAGCAGTACTTC
TRBD1	TRBJ1-6	TRBV28	NA	CASSTGTASPLHF	TGTGCCAGCAGTACCGGGACAGCGAGTCCCCTCCACTTT
TRBD2	TRBJ2-7	TRBV29-1	NA	CSVRLGGAYEQYF	TGCAGCGTCCGGCTGGGGGGGGCCTACGAGCAGTACTTC
NA	TRBJ2-3	TRBV6-5	NA	CASRPSTDTQYF	TGTGCCAGCCGGCCAAGCACAGATACGCAGTATTTT